Listed below are T cell receptor beta chains from one sample, sequenced in a study of identical twins' blood T cells. TCRdb fed the 5' RACE reads into MiXCR, producing one record per CDR3 protein. The profile shows a few hundred thousand distinct CDR3 sequences, 28% of them singletons. The specimen sequenced was PBMCs. The receptors were sampled from a woman aged 18-49 years in good health. The CDR3 runs from the conserved cysteine through the conserved F or W. D genes are given only for firm matches. Not every row has a clone size; where given, it reads once, few, many or a size class.

d_call: -; cdr3_length: 11; v_call: TRBV21-1; j_call: TRBJ1-2; clone_size: few; cdr3_aa: CASSNRDGYTF; cdr3_nt: TGTGCCAGCAGCAACAGGGATGGCTACACCTTC
d_call: -; cdr3_length: 14; v_call: TRBV5-6; j_call: TRBJ2-1; clone_size: few; cdr3_aa: CASSPGRTLNEQFF; cdr3_nt: TGTGCCAGCAGCCCGGGACGGACCTTAAATGAGCAGTTCTTC
d_call: -; cdr3_length: 12; v_call: TRBV9; j_call: TRBJ1-2; clone_size: -; cdr3_aa: CASSVGSYGYTF; cdr3_nt: TGTGCCAGCAGCGTAGGCAGCTATGGCTACACCTTC
d_call: TRBD1; cdr3_length: 13; v_call: TRBV6-6; j_call: TRBJ2-2; clone_size: -; cdr3_aa: CASPGDSTGELFF; cdr3_nt: TGTGCCAGTCCAGGGGACAGCACCGGGGAGCTGTTTTTT
d_call: -; cdr3_length: 14; v_call: TRBV11-2; j_call: TRBJ1-2; clone_size: -; cdr3_aa: CASSPVSQGTGYTF; cdr3_nt: TGTGCCAGCAGCCCAGTCAGTCAGGGGACTGGCTACACCTTC
d_call: TRBD2; cdr3_length: 16; v_call: TRBV7-2; j_call: TRBJ2-2; clone_size: -; cdr3_aa: CASSRLSLAGTGELFF; cdr3_nt: TGTGCCAGCAGCCGTCTTAGTCTAGCGGGGACCGGGGAGCTGTTTTTT
d_call: -; cdr3_length: 14; v_call: TRBV2; j_call: TRBJ1-6; clone_size: -; cdr3_aa: CASNLDETNSPLHF; cdr3_nt: TGTGCCAGCAACCTAGACGAGACAAATTCACCCCTCCACTTT
d_call: TRBD2; cdr3_length: 15; v_call: TRBV7-9; j_call: TRBJ2-1; clone_size: few; cdr3_aa: CASSSLAGVGNEQFF; cdr3_nt: TGTGCCAGCAGCTCCTTAGCGGGAGTGGGGAATGAGCAGTTCTTC
d_call: -; cdr3_length: 14; v_call: TRBV9; j_call: TRBJ1-2; clone_size: few; cdr3_aa: CASSVGEAAWGYTF; cdr3_nt: TGTGCCAGCAGCGTAGGGGAGGCGGCCTGGGGCTACACCTTC
d_call: -; cdr3_length: 14; v_call: TRBV27; j_call: TRBJ2-3; clone_size: few; cdr3_aa: CAGSLFAFTDTQYF; cdr3_nt: TGTGCCGGCAGTTTATTCGCGTTCACAGATACGCAGTATTTT
d_call: -; cdr3_length: 12; v_call: TRBV29-1; j_call: TRBJ2-5; clone_size: -; cdr3_aa: CSVEDFQETQYF; cdr3_nt: TGCAGCGTTGAGGACTTCCAAGAGACCCAGTACTTC
d_call: -; cdr3_length: 11; v_call: TRBV20-1; j_call: TRBJ2-7; clone_size: few; cdr3_aa: CSAVDAPDEYF; cdr3_nt: TGCAGTGCTGTGGACGCGCCGGACGAGTACTTC
d_call: -; cdr3_length: 15; v_call: TRBV7-9; j_call: TRBJ1-4; clone_size: -; cdr3_aa: CASSLAGDINEKLFF; cdr3_nt: TGTGCCAGCAGCTTAGCGGGGGACATTAATGAAAAACTGTTTTTT
d_call: TRBD2; cdr3_length: 14; v_call: TRBV20-1; j_call: TRBJ2-3; clone_size: many; cdr3_aa: CSARTSGSTDTQYF; cdr3_nt: TGCAGTGCCAGGACTAGCGGAAGCACAGATACGCAGTATTTT
d_call: TRBD1; cdr3_length: 21; v_call: TRBV4-3; j_call: TRBJ2-2; clone_size: many; cdr3_aa: CASSQDAPWSGGTGNTGELFF; cdr3_nt: TGCGCCAGCAGCCAAGACGCTCCGTGGTCCGGTGGGACAGGGAACACCGGGGAGCTGTTTTTT
d_call: -; cdr3_length: 14; v_call: TRBV20-1; j_call: TRBJ2-7; clone_size: -; cdr3_aa: CSALTRGASYEQYF; cdr3_nt: TGCAGTGCTCTCACCCGGGGGGCCTCCTACGAGCAGTACTTC
d_call: -; cdr3_length: 13; v_call: TRBV11-2; j_call: TRBJ1-4; clone_size: -; cdr3_aa: CASSPSRNEKLFF; cdr3_nt: TGTGCCAGCAGCCCGTCTCGAAATGAAAAACTGTTTTTT
d_call: -; cdr3_length: 14; v_call: TRBV30; j_call: TRBJ2-7; clone_size: -; cdr3_aa: CAWRSRDRSYEQYF; cdr3_nt: TGTGCCTGGAGATCCAGAGACAGGTCCTACGAGCAGTACTTC
d_call: -; cdr3_length: 12; v_call: TRBV9; j_call: TRBJ1-1; clone_size: -; cdr3_aa: CASSVGGPEAFF; cdr3_nt: TGTGCCAGCAGCGTAGGGGGTCCTGAAGCTTTCTTT
d_call: -; cdr3_length: 13; v_call: TRBV29-1; j_call: TRBJ2-1; clone_size: -; cdr3_aa: CSVEDTGYNEQFF; cdr3_nt: TGCAGCGTTGAAGACACAGGGTACAATGAGCAGTTCTTC
d_call: TRBD1; cdr3_length: 14; v_call: TRBV12-3/TRBV12-4; j_call: TRBJ1-2; clone_size: few; cdr3_aa: CASSLTGTGSGYTF; cdr3_nt: TGTGCCAGCAGTTTGACCGGGACAGGCAGTGGCTACACCTTC
d_call: TRBD1; cdr3_length: 14; v_call: TRBV10-3; j_call: TRBJ2-2; clone_size: many; cdr3_aa: CAISPGQADRELFF; cdr3_nt: TGTGCCATCAGCCCGGGACAGGCGGACCGGGAGCTGTTTTTT
d_call: -; cdr3_length: 15; v_call: TRBV5-1; j_call: TRBJ2-3; clone_size: -; cdr3_aa: CASSLDPSSTDTQYF; cdr3_nt: TGCGCCAGCAGCTTGGACCCAAGTAGCACAGATACGCAGTATTTT
d_call: -; cdr3_length: 14; v_call: TRBV9; j_call: TRBJ2-5; clone_size: many; cdr3_aa: CASSVGQGWETQYF; cdr3_nt: TGTGCCAGCAGCGTAGGACAAGGCTGGGAGACCCAGTACTTC
d_call: -; cdr3_length: 11; v_call: TRBV7-9; j_call: TRBJ2-7; clone_size: many; cdr3_aa: CASSLLYEQYF; cdr3_nt: TGTGCCAGCAGTCTGCTATACGAGCAGTACTTC
d_call: -; cdr3_length: 14; v_call: TRBV6-1; j_call: TRBJ1-2; clone_size: -; cdr3_aa: CASSENSRERSYIF; cdr3_nt: TGTGCCAGCAGTGAAAATAGTAGGGAGAGAAGCTACATCTTC
d_call: -; cdr3_length: 13; v_call: TRBV20-1; j_call: TRBJ1-1; clone_size: -; cdr3_aa: CSAPGIKNTEAFF; cdr3_nt: TGCAGTGCTCCCGGGATTAAGAACACTGAAGCTTTCTTT
d_call: TRBD1; cdr3_length: 14; v_call: TRBV11-2; j_call: TRBJ1-3; clone_size: -; cdr3_aa: CASSSRDRGNTIYF; cdr3_nt: TGTGCCAGCAGTAGTCGGGACAGGGGAAACACCATATATTTT
d_call: -; cdr3_length: 13; v_call: TRBV6-1; j_call: TRBJ2-2; clone_size: few; cdr3_aa: CASSIEGTIELFF; cdr3_nt: TGTGCCAGCAGTATTGAGGGCACCATTGAGCTGTTTTTT
d_call: -; cdr3_length: 15; v_call: TRBV9; j_call: TRBJ2-1; clone_size: -; cdr3_aa: CSSGVAPYSSNEQFF; cdr3_nt: TGTTCCAGCGGCGTAGCGCCATACAGTTCCAATGAGCAGTTCTTC
d_call: -; cdr3_length: 15; v_call: TRBV19; j_call: TRBJ1-4; clone_size: -; cdr3_aa: CASSIGTATNEKLFF; cdr3_nt: TGTGCCAGTAGTATAGGCACAGCAACTAATGAAAAGCTGTTTTTT
d_call: TRBD1; cdr3_length: 14; v_call: TRBV5-1; j_call: TRBJ1-1; clone_size: few; cdr3_aa: CASSFRQGGTEAFF; cdr3_nt: TGCGCCAGCAGCTTTCGACAGGGAGGTACTGAAGCTTTCTTT
d_call: TRBD2; cdr3_length: 16; v_call: TRBV11-2; j_call: TRBJ2-3; clone_size: -; cdr3_aa: CASSFNPGLATDTQYF; cdr3_nt: TGTGCCAGCAGCTTTAACCCGGGACTAGCGACAGATACGCAGTATTTT
d_call: -; cdr3_length: 13; v_call: TRBV20-1; j_call: TRBJ1-3; clone_size: -; cdr3_aa: CSARYRGGNTIYF; cdr3_nt: TGCAGTGCCCGATACAGAGGCGGAAACACCATATATTTT
d_call: -; cdr3_length: 14; v_call: TRBV20-1; j_call: TRBJ1-4; clone_size: few; cdr3_aa: CSARDLGPPEKLFF; cdr3_nt: TGCAGTGCTAGAGATCTTGGGCCTCCCGAAAAACTGTTTTTT
d_call: TRBD1; cdr3_length: 12; v_call: TRBV29-1; j_call: TRBJ1-4; clone_size: -; cdr3_aa: CSVVQGGEKLFF; cdr3_nt: TGCAGCGTTGTGCAGGGGGGCGAAAAACTGTTTTTT
d_call: -; cdr3_length: 11; v_call: TRBV19; j_call: TRBJ1-1; clone_size: few; cdr3_aa: CASSLRVEAFF; cdr3_nt: TGTGCCAGTTCCTTAAGGGTGGAAGCTTTCTTT
d_call: -; cdr3_length: 16; v_call: TRBV3-1; j_call: TRBJ2-7; clone_size: -; cdr3_aa: CASSQGWAGQMNEQYF; cdr3_nt: TGTGCCAGCAGCCAAGGTTGGGCGGGACAGATGAACGAGCAGTACTTC
d_call: -; cdr3_length: 13; v_call: TRBV9; j_call: TRBJ1-2; clone_size: -; cdr3_aa: CASSSPGFYGYTF; cdr3_nt: TGTGCCAGCAGCAGTCCAGGGTTCTATGGCTACACCTTC
d_call: -; cdr3_length: 15; v_call: TRBV12-3/TRBV12-4; j_call: TRBJ1-1; clone_size: once; cdr3_aa: CASSLREGTNTEAFF; cdr3_nt: TGTGCCAGCAGTTTGAGGGAGGGGACGAACACTGAAGCTTTCTTT
d_call: -; cdr3_length: 13; v_call: TRBV7-9; j_call: TRBJ1-1; clone_size: -; cdr3_aa: CASSSQSGTEAFF; cdr3_nt: TGTGCCAGCAGCTCCCAATCGGGCACTGAAGCTTTCTTT
d_call: -; cdr3_length: 11; v_call: TRBV28; j_call: TRBJ1-1; clone_size: -; cdr3_aa: CASSQPAEAFF; cdr3_nt: TGTGCCAGCAGTCAACCTGCTGAAGCTTTCTTT
d_call: -; cdr3_length: 16; v_call: TRBV19; j_call: TRBJ2-1; clone_size: few; cdr3_aa: CASSTRHPSSYNEQFF; cdr3_nt: TGTGCCAGTAGTACCCGACACCCGAGCTCCTACAATGAGCAGTTCTTC
d_call: -; cdr3_length: 14; v_call: TRBV7-2; j_call: TRBJ1-3; clone_size: few; cdr3_aa: CASSLADRVNTIYF; cdr3_nt: TGTGCCAGCAGCTTAGCCGACCGTGTGAACACCATATATTTT
d_call: TRBD2; cdr3_length: 13; v_call: TRBV20-1; j_call: TRBJ2-5; clone_size: -; cdr3_aa: CTTREGSQETQYF; cdr3_nt: TGCACCACCAGGGAGGGTTCTCAAGAGACCCAGTACTTC
d_call: -; cdr3_length: 13; v_call: TRBV5-1; j_call: TRBJ1-1; clone_size: -; cdr3_aa: CASSFVPYEEAFF; cdr3_nt: TGCGCCAGCAGCTTCGTCCCATACGAAGAAGCTTTCTTT
d_call: -; cdr3_length: 15; v_call: TRBV27; j_call: TRBJ2-7; clone_size: -; cdr3_aa: CASRYSAPSTYEQYF; cdr3_nt: TGTGCCAGCAGATACAGCGCCCCCTCCACCTACGAGCAGTACTTC
d_call: -; cdr3_length: 12; v_call: TRBV28; j_call: TRBJ1-1; clone_size: -; cdr3_aa: CTSSLWTAGAFF; cdr3_nt: TGTACCAGCAGTTTATGGACGGCGGGGGCTTTCTTT
d_call: TRBD1; cdr3_length: 20; v_call: TRBV7-9; j_call: TRBJ2-6; clone_size: few; cdr3_aa: CASSLSHPGQFLSGANVLTF; cdr3_nt: TGTGCCAGCAGCTTATCGCACCCGGGACAGTTTTTATCTGGGGCCAACGTCCTGACTTTC
d_call: -; cdr3_length: 12; v_call: TRBV7-9; j_call: TRBJ1-4; clone_size: few; cdr3_aa: CASNGPGEKLFF; cdr3_nt: TGTGCCAGCAACGGGCCGGGTGAAAAACTGTTTTTT
d_call: -; cdr3_length: 14; v_call: TRBV6-6; j_call: TRBJ1-2; clone_size: -; cdr3_aa: CASRTGASNYGYTF; cdr3_nt: TGTGCCAGCAGAACCGGGGCATCAAACTATGGCTACACCTTC
d_call: TRBD2; cdr3_length: 15; v_call: TRBV29-1; j_call: TRBJ2-3; clone_size: once; cdr3_aa: CSVGLAGGPGGTQYF; cdr3_nt: TGCAGCGTTGGACTGGCGGGAGGGCCAGGGGGTACGCAGTATTTT
d_call: -; cdr3_length: 14; v_call: TRBV7-9; j_call: TRBJ1-1; clone_size: -; cdr3_aa: CASSPGDQNTEAFF; cdr3_nt: TGTGCCAGCAGCCCCGGGGATCAGAACACTGAAGCTTTCTTT
d_call: TRBD2; cdr3_length: 15; v_call: TRBV12-3/TRBV12-4; j_call: TRBJ2-5; clone_size: -; cdr3_aa: CASRFTGLGQETQYF; cdr3_nt: TGTGCCAGCAGGTTTACGGGACTAGGCCAGGAGACCCAGTACTTC